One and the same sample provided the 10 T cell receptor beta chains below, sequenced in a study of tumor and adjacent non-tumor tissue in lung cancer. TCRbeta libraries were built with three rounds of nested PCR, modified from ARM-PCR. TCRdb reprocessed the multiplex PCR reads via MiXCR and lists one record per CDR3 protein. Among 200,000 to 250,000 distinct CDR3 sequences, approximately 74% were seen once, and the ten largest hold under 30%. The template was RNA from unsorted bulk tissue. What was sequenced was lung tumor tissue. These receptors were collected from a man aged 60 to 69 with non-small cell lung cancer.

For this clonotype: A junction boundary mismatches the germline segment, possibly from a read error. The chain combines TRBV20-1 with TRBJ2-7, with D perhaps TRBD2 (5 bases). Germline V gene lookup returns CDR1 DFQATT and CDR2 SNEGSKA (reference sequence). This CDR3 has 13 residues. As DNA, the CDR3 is TGCAGTGCTAACTCTAGGGAGATGGGCAAGCAGTATTTC. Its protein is CSANSREMGKQYF.

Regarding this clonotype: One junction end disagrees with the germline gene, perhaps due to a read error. The CDR3 is CACSRDLQGEKLFF. The CDR3 DNA is TGTGCCTGCAGCAGAGACCTACAGGGTGAAAAACTGTTTTTT. V gene TRBV4-2 combines with J gene TRBJ1-4, with a tentative D call TRBD1 (6 bases). The CDR3 covers 14 residues. Germline-derived CDR1 and CDR2 are LGHNA and YNFKEQ.

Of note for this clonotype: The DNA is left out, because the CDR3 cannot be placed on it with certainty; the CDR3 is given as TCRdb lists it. The CDR3 here is CSTSDSAPGGQETQYF. The chain combines TRBV24-1 with TRBJ2-5; the table's TRBD1 call for D was not verified on the DNA. Germline lookup yields CDR1 KGHDR and CDR2 SFDVKD. The CDR3 extends over 16 residues, inclusive of both ends.

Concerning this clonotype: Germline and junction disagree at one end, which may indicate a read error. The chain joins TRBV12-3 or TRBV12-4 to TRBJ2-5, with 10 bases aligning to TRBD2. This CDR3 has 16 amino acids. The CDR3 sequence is CANSLNPGLAAETRYF. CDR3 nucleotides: TGTGCCAACAGTCTAAACCCCGGACTAGCGGCGGAGACCCGTTACTTC.

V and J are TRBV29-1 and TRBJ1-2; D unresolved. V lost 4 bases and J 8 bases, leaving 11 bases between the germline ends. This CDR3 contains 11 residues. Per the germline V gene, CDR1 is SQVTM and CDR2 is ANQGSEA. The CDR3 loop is CSVAGRNGYTF. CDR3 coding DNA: TGCAGCGTTGCAGGACGGAACGGCTACACCTTC.

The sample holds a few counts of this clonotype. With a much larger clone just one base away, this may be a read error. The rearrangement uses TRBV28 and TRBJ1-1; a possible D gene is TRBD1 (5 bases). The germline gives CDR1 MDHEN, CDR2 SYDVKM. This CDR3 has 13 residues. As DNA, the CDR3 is TGTACCAGCAGTTTCCCCAACGGGGGTGAAGCTTTCTTT. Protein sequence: CTSSFPNGGEAFF.

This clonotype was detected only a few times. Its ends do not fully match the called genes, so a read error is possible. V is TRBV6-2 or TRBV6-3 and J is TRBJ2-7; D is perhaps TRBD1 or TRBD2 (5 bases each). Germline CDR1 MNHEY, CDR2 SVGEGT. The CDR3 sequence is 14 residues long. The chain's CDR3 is CANRKGRNSYEQYF. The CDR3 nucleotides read TGTGCCAACAGAAAGGGACGAAACTCCTACGAGCAGTATTTC.

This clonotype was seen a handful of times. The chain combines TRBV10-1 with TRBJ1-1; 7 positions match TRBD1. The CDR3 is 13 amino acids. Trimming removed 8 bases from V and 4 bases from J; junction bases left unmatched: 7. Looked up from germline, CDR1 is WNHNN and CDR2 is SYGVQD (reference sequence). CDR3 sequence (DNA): TGCGCCAGCTCCCGGACAGGCCCCACTGAAGCTTTCTTT. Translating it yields CASSRTGPTEAFF.

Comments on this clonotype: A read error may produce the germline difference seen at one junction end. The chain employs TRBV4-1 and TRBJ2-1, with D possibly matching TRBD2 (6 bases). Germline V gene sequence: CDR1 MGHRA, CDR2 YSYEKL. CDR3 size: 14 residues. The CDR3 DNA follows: TGCGCCAGCAGCCAAGTCAGGCTAGCGCTTGAGCAGCACTTC. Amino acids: CASSQVRLALEQHF.

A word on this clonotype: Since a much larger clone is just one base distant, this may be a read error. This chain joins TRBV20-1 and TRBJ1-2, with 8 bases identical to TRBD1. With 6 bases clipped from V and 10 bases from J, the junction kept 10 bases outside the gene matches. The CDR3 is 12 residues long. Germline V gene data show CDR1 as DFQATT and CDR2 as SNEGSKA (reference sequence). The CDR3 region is CSAQGQVAVYTF. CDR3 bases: TGCAGTGCGCAGGGACAGGTTGCTGTCTACACCTTC.